Following are 7 T cell receptor beta chains from one sample sequenced in a study of blood T cell repertoires in COVID-19. Profiling relied on immunoSEQ multiplex PCR, and the TCRdb table lists in-frame clones only, not all of them. The sample includes just over 300,000 clones, 90% of them seen just once. Sequenced sample: PBMCs or T cells enriched from blood (not recorded which). Receptors were obtained from a woman aged 18-29 years with acute COVID-19.

The rearrangement uses TRBV10-3 and TRBJ2-1; 9 bases agree with TRBD1. The CDR3 sequence is 15 residues long. CDR1 and CDR2 from the germline V gene are ENHRY and SYGVKD. The ends lost 3 bases at V and 6 bases at J; junction bases unmatched: 6. Here the CDR3 DNA reads TGTGCCATCAGTGACGGACAGGGGTCGTCCAATGAGCAGTTCTTC. It translates to CAISDGQGSSNEQFF.

This chain connects TRBV14 to TRBJ2-7; 13 bases fit TRBD2. The CDR3 is made up of 17 amino acids. Looked up from germline, CDR1 is SGHDN and CDR2 is FVKESK. The ends lost 4 bases at V and 4 bases at J; junction bases unmatched: 10. The DNA of the CDR3 is TGTGCCAGCAGCCTTTTAGGTGGACTAGCGGGAGCTTACGAGCAGTACTTC. This codes for CASSLLGGLAGAYEQYF.

The chain has TRBV3-1 (or the pseudogene TRBV3-2) and TRBJ2-7; D is unclear. This CDR3 region has 14 residues. V lost 4 bases and J 1 base, leaving 11 bases between the germline ends. Germline V gene sequence: CDR1 LGHDT, CDR2 YNNKEL (reference sequence). CDR3: CASSPFARSYEQYF. The CDR3 DNA sequence: TGTGCCAGCAGCCCCTTTGCGAGGTCCTACGAGCAGTACTTC.

The chain uses TRBV9 and TRBJ2-7, with 11 bases identical to TRBD2. This CDR3 is 17 amino acids long. With V trimmed by 0 bases and J by 3 bases, 8 bases remained unmatched. Germline V gene sequence: CDR1 SGDLS, CDR2 YYNGEE. The CDR3: CASSVGTSGRYFYEQYF. The DNA for the CDR3 is TGTGCCAGCAGCGTAGGGACTAGCGGGCGATACTTCTACGAGCAGTACTTC. The variable domain in full, completed from reference TRBV9 and TRBJ2-7, reads DSGVTQTPKHLITATGQRVTLRCSPRSGDLSVYWYQQSLDQGLQFLIQYYNGEERAKGNILERFSAQQFPDLHSELNLSSLELGDSALYFCASSVGTSGRYFYEQYFGPGTRLTVT.

The chain links TRBV5-4 to TRBJ2-5; 7 bases map to TRBD2. The junction had 11 bases not matched to a gene; V was cut back by 4 bases and J by 5 bases. The CDR3 consists of 15 residues. The V gene's germline CDR1 is SGHNT and CDR2 YYREEE (reference sequence). The CDR3 reads CASSDLAASRETQYF. In nucleotides, the CDR3 is TGTGCCAGCAGCGATCTAGCGGCATCACGGGAGACCCAGTACTTC.

The chain is built from TRBV7-2 and TRBJ2-2, with D maybe TRBD2 (5 bases). The V gene lost 7 bases and the J gene lost 4 bases, with 13 bases spanning the gap. Per germline, CDR1 SGHTA and CDR2 FQGNSA. There are 14 residues in the CDR3. The CDR3 DNA reads as TGTGCCAGCACCTCAAGGGCGGGCACCGGGGAGCTGTTTTTT. It is translated as CASTSRAGTGELFF.

This chain connects TRBV28 to TRBJ2-1; D is perhaps TRBD2 (8 bases). V lost 7 bases and J 8 bases, leaving 21 bases between the germline ends. From germline, CDR1 is MDHEN and CDR2 SYDVKM. This CDR3 spans 15 amino acids. This chain's CDR3 is CASTSGGLVYHEQFF. The CDR3, as DNA: TGTGCCAGCACCTCAGGGGGACTAGTTTACCATGAGCAGTTCTTC.